This T cell receptor beta chain was identified during a study of early stage breast cancer tumors. Background on the study: About 80% of the 16 invasive tumors were ER+, PR+ and HER2-. Broader study findings: Compared with adjacent normal breast, tumors showed 2.5 to 3-fold denser, more clonal T cells. In about 90% of the 16 patients, blood comparison separated tumor from normal breast.

Blood replicates held 0.5 ug DNA, tumor or normal breast approximately 1.5 ug, two each. Here immunoSEQ multiplex PCR was the method, and the copy in TCRdb shows in-frame clones only, minus some. The repertoire consists of tens of thousands of clones, with about three quarters occurring once and the leading ten covering just under 3.5%. On this clone: Its antigen is unidentified.

CDR3 length: 14 amino acids. The V and J ends lost 8 bases and 0 bases respectively, with 13 bases between them. The V gene's germline CDR1 is SEHNR and CDR2 FQNEAQ (reference sequence). The chain has TRBV7-9 and TRBJ1-2; a possible D gene is TRBD1 (5 bases). Material: blood. The sequence derives from a person in their 40s with breast cancer. Written as DNA, the CDR3 is TGTGCCAGCTTTTACGGGGACCCTAACTATGGCTACACCTTC. It codes for CASFYGDPNYGYTF.